These 28 T cell receptor beta chains came from one sample sequenced in a study of shared clonotypes between healthy human individuals. Here immunoSEQ multiplex PCR was the method, and the copy in TCRdb shows in-frame clones only, minus some. The sample includes millions of clones, approximately 90% of them seen just once. Sample: naive CD4+ T cells sorted from blood. Documented subset: CD45RA+ positively selected. The receptors derive from a young man in good health.

The chain links TRBV5-1 to TRBJ2-3, with unresolved D. V was clipped by 5 bases and J by 1 base, with 11 bases between them. This CDR3 is built from 14 residues. CDR1 is SGHRS and CDR2 is YFSETQ in the germline V gene. CDR3: CASRLPQGTDTQYF. CDR3 sequence (DNA): TGCGCCAGCAGACTACCCCAGGGCACAGATACGCAGTATTTT.

This chain joins TRBV10-1 and TRBJ2-2, with a weak D call TRBD2 (6 bases). V lost 3 bases and J lost 6, with 14 bases in between. Germline CDR1 reads WNHNN; CDR2 reads SYGVQD (reference sequence). There are 15 residues in the CDR3. Here the CDR3 reads CASSDWGSGPGELFF. CDR3 sequence (DNA): TGCGCCAGCAGTGATTGGGGGAGCGGGCCCGGGGAGCTGTTTTTT.

The chain has TRBV13 and TRBJ2-7, with 9 positions matching TRBD1. V was clipped by 1 base and J by 4 bases; unmatched bases: 8. The CDR3 runs to 16 residues. From germline, CDR1 is PRHDT and CDR2 FYEKMQ (reference sequence). CDR3 bases: TGTGCCAGCAGCTTAGCTCCGGGACAGGGACCATACGAGCAGTACTTC. It encodes CASSLAPGQGPYEQYF.

This chain links TRBV6-4 with TRBJ1-5; no clear D gene. The CDR3 runs to 16 residues. Germline V gene data show CDR1 as MRHNA and CDR2 as SNTAGT. Trimming removed 2 bases at V and 2 bases at J, with 13 bases between. CDR3 coding DNA: TGTGCCAGCAGTGACCCCGGGCCCGCCGGCAATCAGCCCCAGCATTTT. Translation gives CASSDPGPAGNQPQHF.

This clone was detected only a few times. The chain links TRBV20-1 to TRBJ1-1; 7 positions match TRBD1. The V and J ends lost 6 bases and 12 bases, in that order; junction bases with no gene match: 10. This CDR3 has 11 residues. Germline CDR1 and CDR2: DFQATT and SNEGSKA (reference sequence). As DNA, the CDR3 is TGCAGTGCGCCCATAGGGGGCGGAACTTTCTTT. Encoded protein: CSAPIGGGTFF.

The chain joins TRBV25-1 to TRBJ1-6, with D unclear. Germline CDR1 is MGHDK and CDR2 is SYGVNS. The CDR3 length is 15 residues. V gave up 8 bases and J gave up 4 bases, with 15 bases separating them. In DNA, the CDR3 is TGTGCCAGCTCTACCCAGGCAGAATATAATTCACCCCTCCACTTT. This translates into CASSTQAEYNSPLHF.

In this sample, this clone turned up once. The V call is TRBV4-2, the J call TRBJ2-1, with 8 positions matching TRBD2. Germline assignment: CDR1 LGHNA and CDR2 YNFKEQ. V gave up 4 bases and J gave up 9 bases; unmatched junction bases: 8. This CDR3 region has 14 residues. The CDR3 loop reads CASSPRRGDGEQFF. DNA of the CDR3: TGTGCCAGCAGCCCGCGGCGGGGGGACGGTGAGCAGTTCTTC.

The sample holds a few counts of this clone. Other DNA sequences in the same sample also yield this CDR3. The chain carries TRBV7-9 and TRBJ1-2; 8 bases are shared with TRBD1. This CDR3 is 14 amino acids long. With V trimmed by 6 bases and J by 4 bases, 7 bases remained unmatched. CDR1 and CDR2 (germline): SEHNR, FQNEAQ (reference sequence). CDR3 DNA: TGTGCCAGCAGTCCCGGGACAGGAGGCTATGGCTACACCTTC. The encoded protein is CASSPGTGGYGYTF.

A single count supports this clone. Other nucleotide sequences in the sample specify the same CDR3. The J gene is TRBJ2-5, the V gene TRBV4-3; the match to TRBD2 covers 10 bases. The length of the CDR3 is 16 residues. Germline assignment: CDR1 LGHNA and CDR2 YSLEER. Trimming took 1 base from V and 1 from J; bases not matched to a gene: 3. CDR3 loop: CASSQGLAGGQETQYF. CDR3 DNA sequence: TGCGCCAGCAGCCAAGGGTTAGCGGGAGGCCAAGAGACCCAGTACTTC.

The gene calls are TRBV6-6 and TRBJ2-7; D might be TRBD2 (6 bases). This CDR3 spans 15 amino acids. The V end was cut by 7 bases, the J end by 4 bases, with 20 bases between. Germline-derived CDR1 and CDR2 are MNHNY and SVGAGI (reference sequence). The CDR3 loop reads CASTGGPAISYEQYF. The CDR3 DNA follows: TGTGCCAGCACCGGGGGACCTGCCATTTCTTACGAGCAGTACTTC.

CDR3 sequence: CAWSVGRDLSTDTQYF. As DNA, the CDR3 is TGTGCCTGGAGTGTGGGGCGGGACCTTAGCACAGATACGCAGTATTTT. The rearrangement links TRBV30 to TRBJ2-3, with D perhaps matching TRBD2 (6 bases). The V end was cut by 0 bases, the J end by 0 bases, with 13 bases between. CDR1 is GTSNPN, CDR2 SVGIG, per germline (reference sequence). The CDR3 has 16 residues.

The rearrangement uses TRBV28 and TRBJ2-7, with D perhaps TRBD1 (6 bases). The CDR3 is 14 residues long. V dropped 6 bases and J dropped 2 bases, with 14 bases sitting between them. Germline CDR1 MDHEN, CDR2 SYDVKM. The CDR3 reads CASRGGVGAYEQYF. The CDR3 DNA is TGTGCCAGCAGAGGGGGTGTAGGAGCCTACGAGCAGTACTTC. Based on the CDR3 plus reference TRBV28 and TRBJ2-7, the full variable domain is DVKVTQSSRYLVKRTGEKVFLECVQDMDHENMFWYRQDPGLGLRLIYFSYDVKMKEKGDIPEGYSVSREKKERFSLILESASTNQTSMYLCASRGGVGAYEQYFGPGTRLTVT.

The chain is built from TRBV5-4 and TRBJ2-7; 12 nucleotides match TRBD2. Trimming cost V 3 bases and J 7 bases; bases outside gene matches: 8. The CDR3 is made up of 15 amino acids. CDR1 is SGHNT, CDR2 YYREEE, per germline (reference sequence). In DNA, the CDR3 is TGTGCCAGCAGCTCCCGGACTAGCGGGGACCTGGAGCAGTACTTC. Translating gives CASSSRTSGDLEQYF. Drawing the rest from reference TRBV5-4 and TRBJ2-7, the complete variable domain is ETGVTQSPTHLIKTRGQQVTLRCSSQSGHNTVSWYQQALGQGPQFIFQYYREEENGRGNFPPRFSGLQFPNYSSELNVNALELDDSALYLCASSSRTSGDLEQYFGPGTRLTVT.

The gene calls are TRBV18 and TRBJ1-3, with D perhaps TRBD1 (5 bases). There are 16 residues in the CDR3. With 2 bases removed from V and 0 bases from J, the gap between germline ends came to 11 bases. Germline V gene sequence: CDR1 KGHSH, CDR2 LQKENI. Here the CDR3 reads CASSPYGTFSGNTIYF. DNA of the CDR3: TGTGCCAGCTCACCATACGGGACCTTCTCTGGAAACACCATATATTTT.

The rearrangement joins TRBV7-2 to TRBJ1-2; D is unclear. This CDR3 region has 16 residues. Germline values: CDR1 SGHTA, CDR2 FQGNSA. Trimming pared 0 bases from V and 4 bases from J, leaving 15 bases between. The CDR3 region has the DNA TGTGCCAGCAGCTTAGCGTATGGAGGGTCCGGCTATGGCTACACCTTC. Residues: CASSLAYGGSGYGYTF.

For this clone: The sample contains more than one DNA sequence encoding this CDR3. The J gene is TRBJ1-5, the V gene TRBV30; D is undetermined. V lost 4 bases to trimming and J lost 0 bases, with 7 bases between them. The CDR3 runs to 13 residues. Germline CDR1 reads GTSNPN; CDR2 reads SVGIG (reference sequence). The CDR3 region is CAWNTDSNQPQHF. The CDR3 DNA reads as TGTGCCTGGAATACCGATAGCAATCAGCCCCAGCATTTT.

The chain couples TRBV18 to TRBJ1-1, with a weak D call TRBD1 (6 bases). The V gene lost 2 bases and the J gene lost 1 base, with 11 bases spanning the gap. Germline-derived CDR1 and CDR2 are KGHSH and LQKENI. The CDR3 is 15 amino acids. The CDR3 protein is CASSPYGQSNTEAFF. The CDR3 coding sequence is TGTGCCAGCTCACCATACGGACAGTCGAACACTGAAGCTTTCTTT.

The V gene is TRBV27, the J gene TRBJ1-2; D is unresolved. The V gene's germline CDR1 is MNHEY and CDR2 SMNVEV (reference sequence). The CDR3 sequence is 13 residues long. With 5 bases removed from V and 3 bases from J, the gap between germline ends came to 10 bases. The CDR3 bases are TGTGCCAGCAGTAGGGCCGGGGACTATGGCTACACCTTC. Translation: CASSRAGDYGYTF.

The V gene is TRBV4-1, the J gene TRBJ1-6; weak D call: TRBD1 (5 bases). V lost 0 bases and J lost 1, with 16 bases in between. This CDR3 is built from 19 residues. From germline, CDR1 is MGHRA and CDR2 YSYEKL. The CDR3 DNA follows: TGCGCCAGCAGCCAAGATGTAGAGGGGTTTAGGTCCTATAATTCACCCCTCCACTTT. It translates to CASSQDVEGFRSYNSPLHF.

This clone occurred once. The rearrangement links TRBV18 to TRBJ1-4; a possible D gene is TRBD1 (5 bases). The CDR3 length is 16 residues. V was cut by 3 bases and J by 0 bases, with 11 bases left in between. From germline, CDR1 is KGHSH and CDR2 LQKENI. As DNA, the CDR3 is TGTGCCAGCTCACCGTTGACAGAAGCAACTAATGAAAAACTGTTTTTT. This gives the protein CASSPLTEATNEKLFF.

This chain connects TRBV19 to TRBJ1-2; 7 bases align to TRBD1. After removal of 2 bases from V and 8 bases from J, the junction contained 8 bases not matched to a gene. Germline CDR1 LNHDA, CDR2 SQIVND (reference sequence). The CDR3 loop spans 14 amino acids. CDR3 amino acids: CASSIKVGQFGYTF. The CDR3 nucleotides read TGTGCCAGTAGTATAAAAGTGGGACAGTTCGGCTACACCTTC. The full variable domain, with the rest looked up from reference TRBV19 and TRBJ1-2, is DGGITQSPKYLFRKEGQNVTLSCEQNLNHDAMYWYRQDPGQGLRLIYYSQIVNDFQKGDIAEGYSVSREKKESFPLTVTSAQKNPTAFYLCASSIKVGQFGYTFGSGTRLTVV.

The rearrangement joins TRBV15 to TRBJ2-7, with 7 bases lining up with TRBD1. Per the germline V gene, CDR1 is LNHNV and CDR2 is YYDKDF (reference sequence). CDR3 length: 13 amino acids. With 0 bases clipped from V and 6 bases from J, the junction kept 2 bases outside the gene matches. CDR3 sequence reads: CATSRETGSEQYF. Here the CDR3 DNA reads TGTGCCACCAGCAGAGAGACAGGGAGCGAGCAGTACTTC. Based on the CDR3 plus reference TRBV15 and TRBJ2-7, the full variable domain is DAMVIQNPRYQVTQFGKPVTLSCSQTLNHNVMYWYQQKSSQAPKLLFHYYDKDFNNEADTPDNFQSRRPNTSFCFLDIRSPGLGDTAMYLCATSRETGSEQYFGPGTRLTVT.

The rearrangement links TRBV4-1 to TRBJ2-5; TRBD2 aligns across 10 bases. The V and J ends lost 0 bases and 2 bases, in that order; junction bases with no gene match: 6. The CDR3 sequence is 17 residues long. Looked up from germline, CDR1 is MGHRA and CDR2 is YSYEKL. The CDR3 region has the DNA TGCGCCAGCAGCCAAGATCGCCTAGCGGGGGCACAAGAGACCCAGTACTTC. Translating it yields CASSQDRLAGAQETQYF.

The chain carries TRBV19 and TRBJ1-5, with D uncertain. This CDR3 comprises 17 residues. Germline-derived CDR1 and CDR2 are LNHDA and SQIVND (reference sequence). The V end was cut by 3 bases, the J end by 1 base, with 16 bases between. The CDR3 bases are TGTGCCAGTAGTATTTCGACGGCGGCGGAGAGCAATCAGCCCCAGCATTTT. It is translated as CASSISTAAESNQPQHF.

Details on this clone: Other DNA variants within this sample encode the same CDR3. V is TRBV7-2 and J is TRBJ2-5; D gene unclear. Trimming cost V 1 base and J 2 bases, with 5 bases left between them. CDR3 length equals 13 residues. CDR1 and CDR2 from the germline V gene are SGHTA and FQGNSA. CDR3 protein: CASSLGRQETQYF. The CDR3 DNA is TGTGCCAGCAGCTTAGGGCGGCAAGAGACCCAGTACTTC.

The V call is TRBV5-1, the J call TRBJ2-5; D possibly corresponds to TRBD2 (6 bases). V shed 3 bases and J shed 5 bases, with 17 bases lying between them. Germline V gene sequence: CDR1 SGHRS, CDR2 YFSETQ. The CDR3 has 15 amino acids. The CDR3 is CASSSGASVLETQYF. CDR3 sequence (DNA): TGCGCCAGCAGCTCTGGGGCTAGCGTCTTGGAGACCCAGTACTTC.

This chain links TRBV6-5 with TRBJ1-5, with D tentatively TRBD1 (6 bases). The CDR3 runs 13 residues. Trimming stripped 0 bases from V and 13 bases from J, with 13 bases between. Germline V gene data show CDR1 as MNHEY and CDR2 as SVGAGI. CDR3 residues: CASSYSVTGIQHF. DNA for the CDR3: TGTGCCAGCAGTTACTCGGTAACAGGGATTCAGCATTTT.

V usage is TRBV5-5 and J usage is TRBJ1-1; the match to TRBD1 covers 7 bases. V shed 5 bases and J 4 bases; nucleotides not matched to a gene: 20. This CDR3 spans 18 amino acids. Germline V gene lookup returns CDR1 SGHKS and CDR2 YYEKEE (reference sequence). CDR3 protein: CASSPQGGGGIGGTEAFF. The CDR3 DNA reads as TGTGCCAGCAGTCCCCAGGGGGGAGGAGGAATTGGAGGCACTGAAGCTTTCTTT.